This T cell receptor (beta chain) was recorded in a study of T cell responses to AZD1222 COVID-19 vaccine. Whole-study results and caveats: There were mostly white British donors and more females than males, and clonal diversity was possibly underestimated. Repertoires in all cases were sampled only once the peak T cell response had passed.

Clones were read by immunoSEQ multiplex PCR, and TCRdb kept only the in-frame ones, dropping some. The sample records 150,000 to 200,000 clones, 70% to 90% being singletons. V gave up 8 bases and J gave up 7 bases, with 15 bases separating them. Per the germline V gene, CDR1 is LNHDA and CDR2 is SQIVND (reference sequence). This CDR3 is built from 13 residues. On this clone itself: Its antigen is still unknown.

The sequence came from an adult in good health. Sequencing was performed on peripheral blood, taken on day 0 of AZD1222 vaccination. The rearrangement joins TRBV19 to TRBJ1-5, with D perhaps TRBD1 (6 bases). The CDR3 loop is CASVGGVKQPQHF. The CDR3 DNA sequence: TGTGCCAGTGTAGGGGGGGTCAAGCAGCCCCAGCATTTT.